Shown below are 28 T cell receptor beta chains from a single sample sequenced in a study of PD-1 blockade in classical Hodgkin lymphoma. This table comes from immunoSEQ multiplex PCR, and its TCRdb copy is limited to in-frame clones, with some not included. The sample consists of under 40,000 clones, about 88% of them appearing once. Time point: newly diagnosed, previously untreated cHL patient sample. Magnetic negative selection of thawed PBMCs was the method by which CD4+ T cells were purified. The sample was CD4+ T cells from blood. These receptors were taken from a human donor with classical Hodgkin lymphoma.

V gene TRBV5-1 combines with J gene TRBJ1-1, with D maybe TRBD1 (6 bases). Germline V gene sequence: CDR1 SGHRS, CDR2 YFSETQ. The CDR3 spans 15 residues. Trimming removed 0 bases at V and 2 bases at J, with 11 bases between. In DNA form, the CDR3 reads TGCGCCAGCAGCTTGGTACAGGGTAGAAACACTGAAGCTTTCTTT. It translates to CASSLVQGRNTEAFF.

The chain carries TRBV10-3 and TRBJ2-3, with 13 bases that match TRBD2. V shed 7 bases and J 4 bases; nucleotides not matched to a gene: 8. Looked up from germline, CDR1 is ENHRY and CDR2 is SYGVKD. The CDR3 has 16 amino acids. CDR3 nucleotides: TGTGCCATCAACGGACTAGCGGGAGCTGGGGCAGATACGCAGTATTTT. It encodes CAINGLAGAGADTQYF.

CDR3 nucleotide sequence: TGTGCCAGCAGCTTGGAGCCAGCCAGGTCGGAATACTTC. It encodes CASSLEPARSEYF. The chain employs TRBV5-4 and TRBJ2-4; D call uncertain. V was shortened by 0 bases and J by 16 bases, with 17 bases between the two germline ends. The CDR3 loop spans 13 amino acids. The germline V gene encodes CDR1 SGHNT and CDR2 YYREEE (reference sequence).

This rearrangement joins TRBV11-3 to TRBJ2-5; the D is unclear. Germline CDR1 is SGHNT and CDR2 is YENEEA. Trimming took 2 bases from V and 8 from J, leaving 12 bases between them. The CDR3 is made up of 13 amino acids. The CDR3 reads CASSLLHLNTQYF. The DNA of the CDR3 is TGTGCCAGCAGCTTATTGCACCTCAATACCCAGTACTTC.

J is TRBJ2-3 and V is TRBV6-5, with 8 bases fitting TRBD1. V gave up 6 bases and J gave up 5 bases; unmatched junction bases: 10. CDR1 and CDR2 from the germline V gene are MNHEY and SVGAGI. This CDR3 region has 15 residues. The CDR3 nucleotides read TGTGCCAGCAGCCGCGGACAGGGAGGAATAGATACGCAGTATTTT. It specifies CASSRGQGGIDTQYF.

The V and J genes are TRBV29-1 and TRBJ1-1; the D gene is possibly TRBD1 (5 bases). Deletions cut 7 bases from V and 1 base from J, with 13 bases between. This CDR3 is built from 13 residues. CDR1 is SQVTM, CDR2 ANQGSEA, per germline. This chain's CDR3 is CSARLGGNTEAFF. CDR3 nucleotide sequence: TGCAGCGCTCGACTCGGGGGGAACACTGAAGCTTTCTTT.

J is TRBJ2-7 and V is TRBV19; D gene ambiguous. V was pared by 0 bases and J by 5 bases, with 11 bases between. The CDR3 totals 14 residues. Germline values: CDR1 LNHDA, CDR2 SQIVND (reference sequence). DNA of the CDR3: TGTGCCAGTAGTATAGATCTGGGTCTCAACGAGCAGTACTTC. It codes for CASSIDLGLNEQYF.

The gene calls are TRBV4-1 and TRBJ1-3; unclear D gene. Trimming took 2 bases from V and 0 from J, leaving 17 bases between them. Germline lookup yields CDR1 MGHRA and CDR2 YSYEKL. CDR3 length equals 18 residues. CDR3 in amino acids: CASSQQLGFSPSGNTIYF. Here the CDR3 DNA reads TGCGCCAGCAGCCAACAACTAGGCTTTTCCCCCTCTGGAAACACCATATATTTT.

The V and J genes are TRBV18 and TRBJ2-3; 7 nucleotides align to TRBD2. Germline V gene lookup returns CDR1 KGHSH and CDR2 LQKENI. CDR3 size: 16 residues. Unmatched junction bases numbered 5, after V lost 2 bases and J lost 0 bases. The CDR3 DNA follows: TGTGCCAGCTCACCAAGAAATAGCGGGAGCACAGATACGCAGTATTTT. Translated, it gives CASSPRNSGSTDTQYF.

The J gene is TRBJ1-2, the V gene TRBV6-1, with 8 bases fitting TRBD1. The CDR3 loop spans 14 amino acids. Trimming at V came to 5 bases and at J to 4 bases, leaving 6 bases not matched to a gene. CDR1 MNHNS and CDR2 SASEGT come from the germline V gene. The DNA of the CDR3 is TGTGCCAGCAGTACCGGGACAGGCCCCTATGGCTACACCTTC. Translating gives CASSTGTGPYGYTF.

This sequence joins TRBV5-1 and TRBJ2-2; the D is unclear. V shed 0 bases and J shed 5 bases, with 2 bases lying between them. The germline V gene encodes CDR1 SGHRS and CDR2 YFSETQ. This CDR3 has 12 residues. The chain's CDR3 is CASSLETGELFF. The CDR3 DNA follows: TGCGCCAGCAGCTTGGAGACCGGGGAGCTGTTTTTT.

The sample holds a few counts of this clone. The rearrangement joins TRBV6-1 to TRBJ1-2; D not certain. Germline V CDR1 and CDR2: MNHNS, SASEGT. The length of the CDR3 is 14 residues. The germline V and J ends were trimmed by 3 bases and 6 bases, with 14 bases remaining between them. CDR3 amino acids: CASSDPSFGHGYTF. In DNA, the CDR3 is TGTGCCAGCAGTGACCCGAGTTTTGGTCATGGCTACACCTTC.

The CDR3 sequence is CASSLGTANEQFF. DNA for the CDR3: TGTGCCAGCAGCTTAGGGACCGCGAATGAGCAGTTCTTC. The chain recombines TRBV7-9 with TRBJ2-1; D remains unclear. The germline V gene has CDR1 SEHNR and CDR2 FQNEAQ (reference sequence). This CDR3 has 13 amino acids. V gave up 1 base and J gave up 7 bases, with 8 bases separating them.

The gene calls are TRBV11-3 and TRBJ1-1; TRBD1 is a possible D gene (6 bases). V gave up 0 bases and J gave up 4 bases, with 12 bases separating them. The CDR3 has 15 amino acids. In germline, CDR1 is SGHNT, CDR2 YENEEA. The DNA of the CDR3 is TGTGCCAGCAGCTTAGATGACGGGGGCGGCACTGAAGCTTTCTTT. Its protein is CASSLDDGGGTEAFF.

This chain links TRBV5-4 with TRBJ2-5; D possibly corresponds to TRBD1 (6 bases). Trimming took 1 base from V and 3 from J, leaving 13 bases between them. The CDR3 is made up of 15 amino acids. Looked up from germline, CDR1 is SGHNT and CDR2 is YYREEE (reference sequence). The CDR3 DNA follows: TGTGCCAGCAGCTTGCAACAGGGATTCGAAGAGACCCAGTACTTC. Translation: CASSLQQGFEETQYF.

This sequence joins TRBV9 and TRBJ1-1; 9 nucleotides align to TRBD1. J was trimmed by 11 bases and V by 1 base; bases with no gene match: 12. Per germline, CDR1 SGDLS and CDR2 YYNGEE. The CDR3 is made up of 15 amino acids. CDR3 sequence reads: CASSVLTGGQDIAFF. The CDR3 bases are TGTGCCAGCAGCGTACTCACAGGGGGCCAGGATATCGCTTTCTTT.

This chain uses TRBV6-1 with TRBJ2-7; perhaps TRBD1 as D (6 bases). This CDR3 has 17 residues. Trimming removed 4 bases at V and 1 base at J, with 20 bases between. Germline CDR1 reads MNHNS; CDR2 reads SASEGT. The CDR3 DNA reads as TGTGCCAGCAGTGTGACCCCAGGGGCTGTCCAGTCCTACGAGCAGTACTTC. Translation gives CASSVTPGAVQSYEQYF.

The CDR3 protein is CASSWAGKETQYF. The CDR3 bases are TGTGCCAGTAGTTGGGCGGGTAAGGAGACCCAGTACTTC. V gene TRBV19 combines with J gene TRBJ2-5; D is possibly TRBD2 (5 bases). There are 13 residues in the CDR3. CDR1 and CDR2 from the germline V gene are LNHDA and SQIVND (reference sequence). V lost 5 bases, J lost 5 bases, and 12 bases lay in between. Using reference TRBV19 and TRBJ2-5 for the parts outside the CDR3, the full variable domain is DGGITQSPKYLFRKEGQNVTLSCEQNLNHDAMYWYRQDPGQGLRLIYYSQIVNDFQKGDIAEGYSVSREKKESFPLTVTSAQKNPTAFYLCASSWAGKETQYFGPGTRLLVL.

This chain uses TRBV5-6 with TRBJ1-1, with 7 positions matching TRBD1. The V and J ends lost 4 bases and 1 base, in that order; junction bases with no gene match: 10. The CDR3 spans 16 residues. Germline CDR1 and CDR2: SGHDT and YYEEEE. Here the CDR3 DNA reads TGTGCCAGCAGCCGAATTGGGGGACAGCAGAACACTGAAGCTTTCTTT. Translated, it gives CASSRIGGQQNTEAFF. Full variable domain (missing parts from reference TRBV5-6 and TRBJ1-1): DAGVTQSPTHLIKTRGQQVTLRCSPKSGHDTVSWYQQALGQGPQFIFQYYEEEERQRGNFPDRFSGHQFPNYSSELNVNALLLGDSALYLCASSRIGGQQNTEAFFGQGTRLTVV.

The chain carries TRBV19 and TRBJ2-3; D unclear. The CDR3 runs 13 residues. V was cut by 7 bases and J by 4 bases, with 12 bases left in between. Germline V lookup: CDR1 LNHDA, CDR2 SQIVND (reference sequence). CDR3: CASTSPGADTQYF. CDR3 DNA sequence: TGTGCCAGTACCAGCCCAGGCGCAGATACGCAGTATTTT.

The J gene is TRBJ2-7, the V gene TRBV2, with 8 bases matching TRBD2. Trimming took 5 bases from V and 2 from J; bases not matched to a gene: 5. Germline loops: CDR1 SNHLY, CDR2 FYNNEI. There are 14 residues in the CDR3. The CDR3: CASSSSGSAYEQYF. CDR3 sequence (DNA): TGTGCCAGCAGTTCGAGCGGGAGCGCCTACGAGCAGTACTTC.

CDR3 DNA sequence: TGTGCCAGCAGCCCGCAGGGAACCGGGGAGCTGTTTTTT. Translation gives CASSPQGTGELFF. The chain recombines TRBV6-5 with TRBJ2-2, with a weak D call TRBD1 (5 bases). Germline V gene data show CDR1 as MNHEY and CDR2 as SVGAGI. V lost 6 bases and J 5 bases, leaving 10 bases between the germline ends. This CDR3 has 13 amino acids.

This clone came up once. The V call is TRBV11-3, the J call TRBJ1-2, with 7 nucleotides matching TRBD1. V lost 3 bases to trimming and J lost 0 bases; unmatched junction nucleotides: 7. Germline V gene sequence: CDR1 SGHNT, CDR2 YENEEA. The CDR3 sequence is 16 residues long. CDR3 bases: TGTGCCAGCAGCTTGGGCAGGGGGGGGCCTAACTATGGCTACACCTTC. Residues: CASSLGRGGPNYGYTF. Complete variable domain (other parts from reference TRBV11-3 and TRBJ1-2): EAGVVQSPRYKIIEKKQPVAFWCNPISGHNTLYWYLQNLGQGPELLIRYENEEAVDDSQLPKDRFSAERLKGVDSTLKIQPAELGDSAVYLCASSLGRGGPNYGYTFGSGTRLTVV.

The chain joins TRBV7-8 to TRBJ1-2; 9 bases align to TRBD1. The CDR3 length is 13 residues. The V gene's germline CDR1 is SGHVS and CDR2 FQNEAQ. V lost 6 bases and J lost 4; bases outside the gene matches: 3. DNA of the CDR3: TGTGCCAGCAGAAAGACAGGGGGCTATGGCTACACCTTC. Protein product: CASRKTGGYGYTF.

The chain joins TRBV6-5 to TRBJ2-5, with 7 bases identical to TRBD1. Germline loops: CDR1 MNHEY, CDR2 SVGAGI. V lost 5 bases, J lost 5 bases, and 8 bases stayed unmatched. The CDR3 spans 14 residues. The CDR3 DNA sequence: TGTGCCAGCAGTGCTAGACAGGGCTGGGAGACCCAGTACTTC. This gives the protein CASSARQGWETQYF.

The count of this clone is one. The rearrangement links TRBV5-1 to TRBJ2-3, with a possible D match to TRBD2 (6 bases). There are 16 residues in the CDR3. V lost 1 base and J 3 bases, leaving 15 bases between the germline ends. Germline V gene lookup returns CDR1 SGHRS and CDR2 YFSETQ. The CDR3 nucleotides are TGCGCCAGCAGCTTGTTATCCGGGAGCGGTACAGATACGCAGTATTTT. Translated, it gives CASSLLSGSGTDTQYF.

The V and J genes are TRBV19 and TRBJ1-2; D unresolved. The ends were cut back, 9 bases at V and 4 bases at J, with 18 bases in the middle. Germline V gene data show CDR1 as LNHDA and CDR2 as SQIVND (reference sequence). The CDR3 runs to 14 residues. DNA for the CDR3: TGTGCCAGCTCGCTCCGCGGGCCGGGCTATGGCTACACCTTC. Translation: CASSLRGPGYGYTF.

This chain joins TRBV2 and TRBJ2-5; D is unresolved. The CDR3 is 14 amino acids. Germline CDR1 is SNHLY and CDR2 is FYNNEI. Trimming took off 10 bases at V and 3 bases at J, with 18 bases between the two ends. The CDR3 reads CAIGSPGPKETQYF. The CDR3 nucleotides are TGTGCCATTGGGTCACCGGGTCCCAAAGAGACCCAGTACTTC.